A selection of T cell receptor beta chains follows, all from one sample in a study of T cell responses to AZD1222 COVID-19 vaccine. Profiling relied on immunoSEQ multiplex PCR, and the TCRdb table lists in-frame clones only, not all of them. The sample includes 150,000 to 200,000 clones, about 94% of them seen just once. Here the sequenced sample was peripheral blood, taken on day 0 of AZD1222 vaccination. Every receptor here comes from an adult in good health. Each CDR3 is given with its conserved first and last residue.

CDR3aa: CASSLGGLASDTQYF; j_gene: TRBJ2-3; v_gene: TRBV27
CDR3aa: CASSPRDRGYEQYF; j_gene: TRBJ2-7; v_gene: TRBV5-4
CDR3aa: CASSNSGTTEGNSPLHF; j_gene: TRBJ1-6; v_gene: TRBV5-1
CDR3aa: CASSQDLGNTIYF; j_gene: TRBJ1-3; v_gene: TRBV4-3
CDR3aa: CASSALQGSLPNEQYF; j_gene: TRBJ2-7; v_gene: TRBV9
CDR3aa: CASGLAGVWQETQYF; j_gene: TRBJ2-5; v_gene: TRBV3-1/TRBV3-2
CDR3aa: CASSPDVDTIYF; j_gene: TRBJ1-3; v_gene: TRBV7-8
CDR3aa: CAIRSEDRERYYGYTF; j_gene: TRBJ1-2; v_gene: TRBV10-3
CDR3aa: CATSDLQAGGRNEQFF; j_gene: TRBJ2-1; v_gene: TRBV24-1
CDR3aa: CASSVGTGSNTEAFF; j_gene: TRBJ1-1; v_gene: TRBV9
CDR3aa: CASSGQIDQPQHF; j_gene: TRBJ1-5; v_gene: TRBV12-3/TRBV12-4
CDR3aa: CSVSRGMNTEAFF; j_gene: TRBJ1-1; v_gene: TRBV29-1
CDR3aa: CASDSGAYNEQFF; j_gene: TRBJ2-1; v_gene: TRBV7-9
CDR3aa: CASSYRLAGAHEQFF; j_gene: TRBJ2-1; v_gene: TRBV11-2
CDR3aa: CASRRRDSRGSNEKLFF; j_gene: TRBJ1-4; v_gene: TRBV5-1
CDR3aa: CASSVFGLGTPLHF; j_gene: TRBJ1-6; v_gene: TRBV9
CDR3aa: CASSEVAGLEGSYGYTF; j_gene: TRBJ1-2; v_gene: TRBV6-1
CDR3aa: CASSLQGGANEKLFF; j_gene: TRBJ1-4; v_gene: TRBV4-2
CDR3aa: CASSETGTGGLAFF; j_gene: TRBJ1-1; v_gene: TRBV6-1
CDR3aa: CASSLIGHEPAHEQFF; j_gene: TRBJ2-1; v_gene: TRBV21-1
CDR3aa: CASRKGGEYSNQPQHF; j_gene: TRBJ1-5; v_gene: TRBV19
CDR3aa: CASSLIVYEQYF; j_gene: TRBJ2-7; v_gene: TRBV28
CDR3aa: CASSLASRGRHNEQFF; j_gene: TRBJ2-1; v_gene: TRBV5-1
CDR3aa: CASSSDKQQETQYF; j_gene: TRBJ2-5; v_gene: TRBV6-6
CDR3aa: CASSAGGRNYNSPLHF; j_gene: TRBJ1-6; v_gene: TRBV5-1